Listed below are T cell receptor beta chains from one sample, sequenced in a study of T cell responses to AZD1222 COVID-19 vaccine. The table came from immunoSEQ multiplex PCR; TCRdb's copy has only in-frame clones and leaves some out. The sample records 150,000 or so clones, approximately 90% being singletons. The source was peripheral blood, collected on day 0 of MenACWY control vaccination. These TCRs come from an adult in good health. CDR3s include the opening cysteine and the closing phenylalanine or tryptophan. A D gene is named only where the DNA matches it firmly. Some rows mark clone size as missing; the rest say once, few, many or name a class of expanded clone.

J	size	D	V	DNA	CDR3
TRBJ1-2	.	.	TRBV29-1	TGCAGCGTTGAAGAGGTGCAGGGTTATGGCTACACCTTC	CSVEEVQGYGYTF
TRBJ1-5	.	.	TRBV12-3/TRBV12-4	TGTGCCAGCACCTCGGACAGTCTTCAGCCCCAGCATTTT	CASTSDSLQPQHF
TRBJ1-2	.	TRBD1	TRBV10-3	TGTGCCATCAGTGAAACAGGGGCGTATGGCTACACCTTC	CAISETGAYGYTF
TRBJ1-3	.	.	TRBV7-9	TGTGCCAGCAGCTTGGACAGATCTGGAAACACCATATATTTT	CASSLDRSGNTIYF
TRBJ1-1	.	.	TRBV10-3	TGTGCCATACTCCCGTCGTCGGGGAACACTGAAGCTTTCTTT	CAILPSSGNTEAFF
TRBJ1-1	.	.	TRBV7-2	TGTGCCAGCAGCTTATATAGGGGACGGGGGACAACTGAAGCTTTCTTT	CASSLYRGRGTTEAFF
TRBJ1-4	.	.	TRBV7-9	TGTGCCAGCAGCCCAGGCCCCTTCCCAACTAATGAAAAACTGTTTTTT	CASSPGPFPTNEKLFF
TRBJ2-6	.	TRBD1	TRBV18	TGTGCCAGCTCACCACAGGGGGCGGTCGCTGGGGCCAACGTCCTGACTTTC	CASSPQGAVAGANVLTF
TRBJ1-1	.	.	TRBV15	TGTGCCACCAGCAGAGATACGGGGCAGTGGAACACTGAAGCTTTCTTT	CATSRDTGQWNTEAFF
TRBJ2-2	.	TRBD2	TRBV4-3	TGCGCCAGCAGCCAAGATGTGAGCGGGGGGATCACCGGGGAGCTGTTTTTT	CASSQDVSGGITGELFF
TRBJ2-3	once	TRBD2	TRBV4-3	TGCGCCAGCAGCCAAGATCTAGCGGGAGGTGAAGATACGCAGTATTTT	CASSQDLAGGEDTQYF
TRBJ2-3	.	.	TRBV6-5	TGTGCCAGCAGTTCAAGCCCCTTCACAGATACGCAGTATTTT	CASSSSPFTDTQYF
TRBJ1-6	.	.	TRBV9	TGTGCCAGCAGCGTAAAATATGGCGTTAATTCACCCCTCCACTTT	CASSVKYGVNSPLHF
TRBJ2-7	.	.	TRBV4-1	TGCGCCAGCAGCCAAGGATTCACAGAGGGCGAGCAGTACTTC	CASSQGFTEGEQYF
TRBJ2-7	.	.	TRBV6-2/TRBV6-3	TGTGCCAGCAGTTACTCGAGCAGCTCCTACGAGCAGTACTTC	CASSYSSSSYEQYF
TRBJ1-4	.	TRBD1	TRBV9	TGTGCCAGCAGCACTCGACAGGGGCGGGATGAAAAACTGTTTTTT	CASSTRQGRDEKLFF
TRBJ1-3	.	TRBD1	TRBV27	TGTGCCAGCAGTTCTCTTATTCAAAGGGGGACAGCTGGAAACACCATATATTTT	CASSSLIQRGTAGNTIYF
TRBJ1-1	.	.	TRBV2	TGTGCCAGCAGTCGACAGAACACTGAAGCTTTCTTT	CASSRQNTEAFF
TRBJ1-2	.	.	TRBV30	TGTGCCTGGAGTGGAGGCTCTCGGGTATATGGCTACACCTTC	CAWSGGSRVYGYTF
TRBJ1-6	few	.	TRBV15	TGTGCCACCAGCCCACGTCGGCCAGAGAATAATTCACCCCTCCACTTT	CATSPRRPENNSPLHF
TRBJ2-3	.	.	TRBV4-1	TGCGCCAGCAGCCAAGTAGGAGGTCCCACAGATACGCAGTATTTT	CASSQVGGPTDTQYF
TRBJ2-3	once	TRBD2	TRBV12-3/TRBV12-4	TGTGCCAGCAATGTCCAGGCTAGCGGGGGTGATTTT	CASNVQASGGDF
TRBJ1-6	.	TRBD1	TRBV4-2	TGTGCCAGCAGCCAAGATCATAGACAGGGGAATTCACCCCTCCACTTT	CASSQDHRQGNSPLHF
TRBJ2-2	.	.	TRBV9	TGTGCCAGCAGCGTAGTAGGGGCTAACACCGGGGAGCTGTTTTTT	CASSVVGANTGELFF
TRBJ2-3	.	.	TRBV24-1	TGTGCCACCAGTGATCGCAGGTCCTCTGGCACAGATACGCAGTATTTT	CATSDRRSSGTDTQYF
TRBJ1-6	.	.	TRBV12-3/TRBV12-4	TGTGCCAGCAGTTTAAAGGCTAATTCACCCCTCCACTTT	CASSLKANSPLHF
TRBJ2-1	.	TRBD2	TRBV4-2	TGTGCCAGCAGCCTACGGGAGGGCGAAACAAACAATGAGCAGTTCTTC	CASSLREGETNNEQFF
TRBJ2-5	.	TRBD1	TRBV2	TGTGCCAGCGGAGGGGACAGGGGGGGAGAGACCCAGTACTTC	CASGGDRGGETQYF
TRBJ2-5	.	.	TRBV5-1	TGCGCCAGCAGCTTGAATCGCTACGGGGGAGAGACCCAGTACTTC	CASSLNRYGGETQYF
TRBJ1-4	.	.	TRBV7-9	TGTGCCAGCAGCCTCAGTACGGATAATGAAAAACTGTTTTTT	CASSLSTDNEKLFF
TRBJ1-2	.	.	TRBV14	TGTGCCAGCAGCCAACCGATGGGCTATGGCTACACCTTC	CASSQPMGYGYTF
TRBJ1-4	.	.	TRBV27	TGTGCCAGCAGTTCCTCGTACGCAACTAATGAAAAACTGTTTTTT	CASSSSYATNEKLFF
TRBJ1-1	once	.	TRBV11-1	TGTGCCAGCAGCCCACGTACGACTGAAGCTTTCTTT	CASSPRTTEAFF
TRBJ2-5	.	.	TRBV9	TGTGCCAGCAGTCCCGGAGTTGGGGGAGGTTCGGAGACCCAGTACTTC	CASSPGVGGGSETQYF
TRBJ1-1	.	.	TRBV14	TGTGCCAGCAGCCAAGATCGGGGGAACAGGGCCCCTGAAGCTTTCTTT	CASSQDRGNRAPEAFF
TRBJ2-7	.	TRBD2	TRBV20-1	TGCAGTGCTAGTAAAATAGCGGGGGGAAACTCCTACGAGCAGTACTTC	CSASKIAGGNSYEQYF
TRBJ2-7	once	TRBD1	TRBV2	TGTGCCAGCAGCCAGAACAGGGGGGCCTACGAGCAGTACTTC	CASSQNRGAYEQYF
TRBJ2-1	few	TRBD1	TRBV6-2/TRBV6-3	TGTGCCAGCAGTGACCCGGACAGGTCGCGGCAGTTCTTC	CASSDPDRSRQFF
TRBJ2-5	.	TRBD1	TRBV7-9	TGTGCCAGCAGCTTAGAAACGACAGGGGGAGCCCAGTACTTC	CASSLETTGGAQYF
TRBJ2-2	.	TRBD1	TRBV24-1	TGTGCCACCAGTGGTATCCCGGACAGGGCGACCGGGGAGCTGTTTTTT	CATSGIPDRATGELFF
TRBJ2-1	.	.	TRBV20-1	TGCAGTGCTAGTCTCGCTAGCAAGGGTGAGCAGTTCTTC	CSASLASKGEQFF
TRBJ2-7	.	TRBD2	TRBV5-4	TGTGCCAGCAGCGGGGGGACTAGCGGGAGAACCTACGAGCAGTACTTC	CASSGGTSGRTYEQYF
TRBJ2-3	.	TRBD1	TRBV6-6	TGTGCCAGCAGTCAACTCGACTATGGACAGGGTGAGGGAGATACGCAGTATTTT	CASSQLDYGQGEGDTQYF
TRBJ2-2	few	.	TRBV5-4	TGTGCCAGCAGCAGGGGGGCGATGATCGGGGAGCTGTTTTTT	CASSRGAMIGELFF
TRBJ2-5	.	.	TRBV11-2	TGTGCCAGCAGCTTGAGAGAGACCCAGTACTTC	CASSLRETQYF
TRBJ2-5	.	.	TRBV19	TGTGCCAGTAGTATTGTCTGGAAAGAGACCCAGTACTTC	CASSIVWKETQYF
TRBJ1-4	.	.	TRBV5-1	TGCGCCAGCTTTGGTCAAGACGGTGAAAAACTGTTTTTT	CASFGQDGEKLFF
TRBJ2-7	.	TRBD2	TRBV13	TGTGCCAGCAGGCCAATGTACGGGGTAGCGGGGGGCCGCTCGGACGAGCAGTACTTC	CASRPMYGVAGGRSDEQYF
TRBJ1-6	.	.	TRBV11-3	TGTGCCAGCAGCCAGAGTCCCCAGAATTATAATTCACCCCTCCACTTT	CASSQSPQNYNSPLHF
TRBJ2-1	.	TRBD1	TRBV9	TGTGCCAGCAGCGTGACAGGGACGACCTACAATGAGCAGTTCTTC	CASSVTGTTYNEQFF
TRBJ1-2	.	.	TRBV7-2	TGTGCCAGCAGCACCGACCGGTATGGCTACACCTTC	CASSTDRYGYTF
TRBJ2-7	.	.	TRBV7-6	TGTGCCAGCAGCCAATGGGCCGGGACGGGCTCCTACGAGCAGTACTTC	CASSQWAGTGSYEQYF
TRBJ2-7	.	.	TRBV7-2	TGTGCCAGCAGCTTAAACAGGGCCGAGCAGTACTTC	CASSLNRAEQYF
TRBJ1-2	.	.	TRBV7-9	TGTGCCAGCAGCTTAGCGGACAGAGGAGGCTACACCTTC	CASSLADRGGYTF